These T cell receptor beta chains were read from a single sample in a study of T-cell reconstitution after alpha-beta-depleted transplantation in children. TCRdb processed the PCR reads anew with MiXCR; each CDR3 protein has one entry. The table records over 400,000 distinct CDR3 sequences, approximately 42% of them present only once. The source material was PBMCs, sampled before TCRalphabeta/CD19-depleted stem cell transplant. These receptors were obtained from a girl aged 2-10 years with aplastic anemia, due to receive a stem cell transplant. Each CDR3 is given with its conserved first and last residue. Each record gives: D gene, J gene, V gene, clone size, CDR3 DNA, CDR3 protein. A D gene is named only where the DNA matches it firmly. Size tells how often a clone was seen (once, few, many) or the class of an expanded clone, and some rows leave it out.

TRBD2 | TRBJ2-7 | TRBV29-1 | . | TGCAGCGTTGTGGGGCTAGCGGGCGACTACGAGCAGTACTTC | CSVVGLAGDYEQYF
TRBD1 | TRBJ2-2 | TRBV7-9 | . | TGTACCAGCAGGGGACAGGGGGCAACCGGGGAGCTGTTTTTT | CTSRGQGATGELFF
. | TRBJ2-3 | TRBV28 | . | TGTGCCAGCGGGGTGCCTTCACTGGCCGCCGATACGCAGTATTTT | CASGVPSLAADTQYF
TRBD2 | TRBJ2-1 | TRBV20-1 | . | TGCAGTACCTCGGGAGGAAGCTCCTACAATGAGCAGTTCTTC | CSTSGGSSYNEQFF
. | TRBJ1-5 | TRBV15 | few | TGTGCCACCAGCAGATCCCGCGTTCAGCCCCAGCATTTT | CATSRSRVQPQHF
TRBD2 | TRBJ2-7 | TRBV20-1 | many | TGCAGTCCCAAGCCCGGACTAGCGGAGACCTACGAGCAGTACTTC | CSPKPGLAETYEQYF
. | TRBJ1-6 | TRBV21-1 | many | TGTGCCAGCAGCAAAGTCAGTATCCGGGGGCTGGGGAATTCACCCCTCCACTTT | CASSKVSIRGLGNSPLHF
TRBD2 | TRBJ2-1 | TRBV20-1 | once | TGCAGTGCCCCTCCGCGGGGGGCATACAATGAGCAGTTCTTC | CSAPPRGAYNEQFF
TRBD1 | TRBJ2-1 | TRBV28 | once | TGTGCCAGCAGTTCTGCGGCAGGGGGTAATGAGCAGTTCTTC | CASSSAAGGNEQFF
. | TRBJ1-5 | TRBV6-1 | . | TGTGCCAGCAGTGCGACCACAGGCGGGAATGGGCCCCAGCATTTT | CASSATTGGNGPQHF
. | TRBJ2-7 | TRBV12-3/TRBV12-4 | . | TGTGCCAGCAGTTTGGGACCTTGGGAGCAGTACTTC | CASSLGPWEQYF
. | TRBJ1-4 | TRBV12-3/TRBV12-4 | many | TGTGCCAGCAGTTCCCTCCCCACCCTTGGGAACCAAAATGAAAAACTGTTTTTT | CASSSLPTLGNQNEKLFF
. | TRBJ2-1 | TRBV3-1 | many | TGTGCCAGCAGCCAAGAAGGCTACAATGAGCAGTTCTTC | CASSQEGYNEQFF
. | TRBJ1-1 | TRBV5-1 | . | TGCGCCAGCAGCCCCCCCGGGGGCGAATGGACTGAAGCTTTCTTT | CASSPPGGEWTEAFF
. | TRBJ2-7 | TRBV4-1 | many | TGCGCCAGCAGCCAAGATAGGTCCGGGGGCTTTACATCCGACGAGCAGTACTTC | CASSQDRSGGFTSDEQYF
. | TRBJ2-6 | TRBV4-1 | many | TGCGCCAGCAGCCAAGTAGGGCGGGGCTCTGGGGCCAACGTCCTGACTTTC | CASSQVGRGSGANVLTF
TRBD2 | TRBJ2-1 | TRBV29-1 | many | TGCAGCGTTTCGGGACTAGCGGGAGAGACCTACAATGAGCAGTTCTTC | CSVSGLAGETYNEQFF
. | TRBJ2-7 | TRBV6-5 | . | TGTGCCAGCAGTTCCCCAAGAGACTACGAGCAGTACTTC | CASSSPRDYEQYF
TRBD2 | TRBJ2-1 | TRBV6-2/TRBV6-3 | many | TGTGCCAGCAGTCACGGACTAGCGGGAGACCATGAGCAGTTCTTC | CASSHGLAGDHEQFF